This T cell receptor beta chain came from a study of T cell responses to AZD1222 COVID-19 vaccine. Study results and limitations: Among spike-specific TCRs, nearly half reportedly target unmutated variant regions. Just a handful of AZD1222 recipients were seropositive at baseline.

As to this clone: Its antigen is not identified.

The assay was immunoSEQ multiplex PCR, and TCRdb's table has in-frame clones only and misses some. The data contain just under 100,000 clones, 70% to 90% of them singletons. The CDR3 extends over 14 amino acids. J gave up 8 bases and V 7 bases, and 5 bases lay outside the gene matches. The germline V gene has CDR1 MDHEN and CDR2 SYDVKM. The genes are TRBV28 and TRBJ1-4; 12 nucleotides align to TRBD1. The receptor was derived from an adult in good health. Specimen: peripheral blood, collected on day 0 of AZD1222 vaccination. This CDR3 is CASKPGQGAEKLFF. The CDR3 coding sequence is TGTGCCAGCAAACCGGGACAGGGGGCAGAAAAACTGTTTTTT. The variable domain in full, with the rest retrieved from reference TRBV28 and TRBJ1-4, is DVKVTQSSRYLVKRTGEKVFLECVQDMDHENMFWYRQDPGLGLRLIYFSYDVKMKEKGDIPEGYSVSREKKERFSLILESASTNQTSMYLCASKPGQGAEKLFFGSGTQLSVL.